Following are 27 T cell receptor beta chains from one sample sequenced in a study of T-cell memory formation after mild COVID-19. TCRdb processed the 5' RACE reads anew with MiXCR; each CDR3 protein has one entry. Of fewer than 300,000 distinct CDR3 sequences listed, 18% were seen once; the top ten hold 23%. The sample comprised PBMCs or a T cell subset sorted from them (not recorded which). These receptors all come from a man aged 18 to 30 who had mild COVID-19 (a few samples of this study predate the infection). Cell type and time point are not known.

The rearrangement links TRBV29-1 to TRBJ2-1; D is unresolved. V dropped 5 bases and J dropped 8 bases, with 13 bases sitting between them. The CDR3 length is 12 residues. Germline V gene data show CDR1 as SQVTM and CDR2 as ANQGSEA. The CDR3 nucleotides read TGCAGCGTTCGCAGTCTCTTCGATGAGCAGTTCTTC. Its protein product is CSVRSLFDEQFF.

This clonotype was seen more than once but under ten times. The V and J genes are TRBV6-5 and TRBJ1-2; no definite D call. The CDR3 is 15 residues long. Germline values: CDR1 MNHEY, CDR2 SVGAGI. V dropped 3 bases and J dropped 2 bases, with 13 bases sitting between them. The CDR3 region has the DNA TGTGCCAGCAGTTATAGGAGTAGAGGGAACTATGGCTACACCTTC. Amino acids: CASSYRSRGNYGYTF.

The rearrangement links TRBV20-1 to TRBJ1-1; the match to TRBD1 covers 8 bases. Germline V gene data show CDR1 as DFQATT and CDR2 as SNEGSKA (reference sequence). This CDR3 spans 16 amino acids. V dropped 0 bases and J dropped 1; count of bases not matched to a gene: 7. CDR3 bases: TGCAGTGCTAGAGATCTCATGGGGACAGGGAACACTGAAGCTTTCTTT. As protein: CSARDLMGTGNTEAFF.

This clonotype occurred a few times. CDR3 bases: TGTGCCACCAGCAGAGATGGGACAGGGGGCCTCCTTGAAGCTTTCTTT. Its protein product is CATSRDGTGGLLEAFF. This chain connects TRBV15 to TRBJ1-1; TRBD1 matches 12 bases. V trimming: 0 bases; J trimming: 7 bases; junction bases outside the gene matches: 6. This CDR3 is 16 amino acids long. The V gene's germline CDR1 is LNHNV and CDR2 YYDKDF (reference sequence).

The table lists this clonotype with many counts. The chain is built from TRBV10-3 and TRBJ2-7; 8 bases align to TRBD2. Germline V gives CDR1 ENHRY, CDR2 SYGVKD. The V segment lost 8 bases and the J segment 0 bases; nucleotides outside the gene matches: 6. The CDR3 consists of 14 residues. The CDR3 nucleotides are TGTGCCATCGAAAGCGGGGGCAGCTCCTACGAGCAGTACTTC. Translated, it gives CAIESGGSSYEQYF.

This clonotype was seen only a few times. The J gene is TRBJ2-1, the V gene TRBV3-1; TRBD1 matches 7 bases. V gave up 4 bases and J gave up 1 base; unmatched junction bases: 4. CDR1 is LGHDT, CDR2 YNNKEL, per germline (reference sequence). The CDR3 is made up of 15 amino acids. This chain's CDR3 is CASSLRGQSYNEQFF. The CDR3, as DNA: TGTGCCAGCAGCCTGAGGGGGCAATCCTACAATGAGCAGTTCTTC.

CDR3 region: CASSQLAGGPGREQFF. CDR3 coding DNA: TGCGCCAGCAGCCAACTAGCGGGGGGGCCGGGGCGAGAGCAGTTCTTC. The V and J genes are TRBV4-3 and TRBJ2-1; 12 bases are shared with TRBD2. The ends lost 2 bases at V and 10 bases at J; junction bases unmatched: 9. The CDR3 extends over 16 amino acids. Germline lookup yields CDR1 LGHNA and CDR2 YSLEER.

This clonotype occurred many times. The chain uses TRBV7-2 and TRBJ1-5; maybe TRBD1 (5 bases). CDR1 and CDR2 (germline): SGHTA, FQGNSA. V lost 5 bases and J 9 bases, leaving 14 bases between the germline ends. The length of the CDR3 is 13 residues. The CDR3 spells CASSIGGVRPQHF. CDR3 nucleotide sequence: TGTGCCAGCAGCATAGGAGGGGTGAGGCCCCAGCATTTT.

This clonotype was detected only a few times. This sequence joins TRBV12-3 or TRBV12-4 and TRBJ1-5, with D unresolved. Trimming cost V 3 bases and J 2 bases, with 5 bases left between them. The CDR3 consists of 13 residues. The CDR3 DNA is TGTGCCAGCAGTTTCGATCGCAATCAGCCCCAGCATTTT. It is translated as CASSFDRNQPQHF.

This clonotype was counted a few times. The chain uses TRBV12-3 or TRBV12-4 and TRBJ2-3, with D possibly being TRBD1 or TRBD2 (5 bases each). This CDR3 has 14 residues. V was cut by 5 bases and J by 5 bases, with 14 bases left in between. CDR3 residues: CASSPPGRGDTQYF. The CDR3 DNA reads TGTGCCAGCAGTCCCCCGGGACGGGGAGATACGCAGTATTTT.

The V call is TRBV12-3 or TRBV12-4, the J call TRBJ2-1; D remains ambiguous. This CDR3 comprises 13 residues. Trimming left V 5 bases short and J 5 bases short, with 10 bases between. DNA of the CDR3: TGTGCCAGCAGTCCGACTGCGGACAATGAGCAGTTCTTC. Translation gives CASSPTADNEQFF.

The J gene is TRBJ1-5, the V gene TRBV4-1; 9 bases are a match to TRBD1. V shed 2 bases, J shed 9 bases, and the junction held 8 bases outside the gene matches. Germline values: CDR1 MGHRA, CDR2 YSYEKL. This CDR3 has 15 amino acids. DNA for the CDR3: TGCGCCAGCAGCCAACAGACAGGGGGGAGCTGGCCCCAGCATTTT. As protein: CASSQQTGGSWPQHF.

This chain links TRBV6-2 or TRBV6-3 with TRBJ2-7; either TRBD1 or TRBD2 may fit D (5 bases each). Trimming left V 6 bases short and J 3 bases short, with 15 bases between. Looked up from germline, CDR1 is MNHEY and CDR2 is SVGEGT. The CDR3 covers 14 residues. DNA for the CDR3: TGTGCCAGCAGCAGAACCGACAGCGGCTACGAGCAGTACGTC. Translation: CASSRTDSGYEQYV.

This chain connects TRBV7-9 to TRBJ2-3; 9 bases map to TRBD2. Germline lookup yields CDR1 SEHNR and CDR2 FQNEAQ (reference sequence). The V gene end was trimmed by 2 bases and the J gene end by 8 bases; junction bases not matched to a gene: 23. This CDR3 region has 20 residues. CDR3: CASSLRSLPSGDSGTGTQYF. The CDR3 region has the DNA TGTGCCAGCAGCTTACGGTCCCTGCCTAGCGGGGACTCCGGAACTGGTACGCAGTATTTT.

This clonotype was counted at least ten times. The chain couples TRBV5-1 to TRBJ1-2, with D unclear. The CDR3 extends over 14 amino acids. The V gene lost 0 bases and the J gene lost 4 bases, with 10 bases spanning the gap. Germline V gene data show CDR1 as SGHRS and CDR2 as YFSETQ. The CDR3 is CASSLDSGSYGYTF. The CDR3 DNA reads as TGCGCCAGCAGCTTGGACAGCGGAAGCTATGGCTACACCTTC.

This chain links TRBV10-3 with TRBJ1-6; TRBD1 might be the D (6 bases). The V gene lost 0 bases and the J gene lost 1 base, with 10 bases spanning the gap. Germline V gives CDR1 ENHRY, CDR2 SYGVKD. CDR3 size: 17 residues. CDR3 sequence (DNA): TGTGCCATCAGTGAGTCGAAGGGGGGATCCTATAATTCACCCCTCCACTTT. It specifies CAISESKGGSYNSPLHF.

The chain employs TRBV29-1 and TRBJ1-2, with D unclear. Germline V gene lookup returns CDR1 SQVTM and CDR2 ANQGSEA. The V gene lost 0 bases and the J gene lost 2 bases, with 13 bases spanning the gap. This CDR3 has 15 amino acids. CDR3 loop: CSVEDLVRRNYGYTF. CDR3 nucleotides: TGCAGCGTTGAAGATCTTGTCAGGAGAAACTATGGCTACACCTTC.

The gene calls are TRBV6-2 or TRBV6-3 and TRBJ1-1, with a possible D match to TRBD1 (6 bases). CDR3 length: 15 residues. V lost 2 bases, J lost 3 bases, and 13 bases lay in between. Germline V gene sequence: CDR1 MNHEY, CDR2 SVGEGT. Written as DNA, the CDR3 is TGTGCCAGCAGTTACGGACCACAGGGTTACACTGAAGCTTTCTTT. This sequence encodes CASSYGPQGYTEAFF.

This clonotype was counted only a few times. This chain joins TRBV5-1 and TRBJ2-5; TRBD1 is a possible D gene (6 bases). The V end was cut by 7 bases, the J end by 5 bases, with 21 bases between. The CDR3 covers 15 residues. Looked up from germline, CDR1 is SGHRS and CDR2 is YFSETQ. The CDR3 DNA is TGCGCCAGCTCTCGCAGCCCAGGGGTTCAGGAGACCCAGTACTTC. As protein: CASSRSPGVQETQYF.

The chain has TRBV29-1 and TRBJ2-5; TRBD2 is a possible D gene (6 bases). There are 14 residues in the CDR3. Trimming took off 1 base at V and 5 bases at J, with 14 bases between the two ends. The germline V gene has CDR1 SQVTM and CDR2 ANQGSEA. CDR3 protein: CSVEVAGLAETQYF. DNA for the CDR3: TGCAGCGTTGAAGTTGCGGGGTTGGCGGAGACCCAGTACTTC. Full variable domain (missing parts from reference TRBV29-1 and TRBJ2-5): SAVISQKPSRDICQRGTSLTIQCQVDSQVTMMFWYRQQPGQSLTLIATANQGSEATYESGFVIDKFPISRPNLTFSTLTVSNMSPEDSSIYLCSVEVAGLAETQYFGPGTRLLVL.

This clonotype was detected only a few times. The V gene is TRBV7-2, the J gene TRBJ1-5, with 7 bases identical to TRBD1. The CDR3 loop spans 14 amino acids. Germline V gene lookup returns CDR1 SGHTA and CDR2 FQGNSA. With 3 bases clipped from V and 5 bases from J, the junction kept 4 bases outside the gene matches. CDR3: CASSFGTADQPQHF. CDR3 coding DNA: TGTGCCAGCAGCTTTGGGACAGCTGATCAGCCCCAGCATTTT. The variable domain in full, completed from reference TRBV7-2 and TRBJ1-5, reads GAGVSQSPSNKVTEKGKDVELRCDPISGHTALYWYRQSLGQGLEFLIYFQGNSAPDKSGLPSDRFSAERTGGSVSTLTIQRTQQEDSAVYLCASSFGTADQPQHFGDGTRLSIL.

A few counts support this clonotype. The V and J genes are TRBV5-1 and TRBJ2-1; 15 nucleotides agree with TRBD2. Germline V gene data show CDR1 as SGHRS and CDR2 as YFSETQ. V shed 3 bases, J shed 0 bases, and the junction held 7 bases outside the gene matches. This CDR3 comprises 19 residues. Here the CDR3 DNA reads TGCGCCAGCAGCTCTGGGACTAGCGGGGGGCTTGACTCCTACAATGAGCAGTTCTTC. Amino acids: CASSSGTSGGLDSYNEQFF.

This clonotype has more than one count but fewer than ten. This chain uses TRBV15 with TRBJ1-3; D not certain. This CDR3 is 12 amino acids long. In germline, CDR1 is LNHNV, CDR2 YYDKDF (reference sequence). V was shortened by 3 bases and J by 7 bases, with 7 bases between the two germline ends. CDR3 loop: CATSRRDNTIYF. The CDR3 bases are TGTGCCACCAGCAGGAGAGACAACACCATATATTTT.

This clonotype turned up a few times. The chain employs TRBV5-5 and TRBJ2-2, with D possibly being TRBD2 (6 bases). The CDR3 extends over 16 amino acids. V lost 6 bases, J lost 4 bases, and 19 bases lay in between. CDR1 SGHKS and CDR2 YYEKEE come from the germline V gene (reference sequence). CDR3 protein: CASNPFPRGGTGELFF. The CDR3 DNA reads as TGTGCCAGCAACCCTTTTCCGAGGGGAGGCACCGGGGAGCTGTTTTTT.

The genes are TRBV6-6 and TRBJ2-7, with 8 bases matching TRBD2. Germline V gene lookup returns CDR1 MNHNY and CDR2 SVGAGI (reference sequence). Trimming took 2 bases from V and 5 from J; bases not matched to a gene: 14. This CDR3 has 17 residues. This chain's CDR3 is CASSYGEITGTSNEQYV. CDR3 in DNA: TGTGCCAGCAGTTACGGAGAAATCACGGGGACTAGTAACGAGCAGTACGTC.

Only a few counts were recorded for this clonotype. V is TRBV6-5 and J is TRBJ2-4; TRBD2 aligns across 12 bases. The CDR3 loop spans 18 amino acids. Germline lookup yields CDR1 MNHEY and CDR2 SVGAGI. The ends lost 5 bases at V and 7 bases at J; junction bases unmatched: 15. The CDR3 reads CASSPLHISSGGANIQYF. The CDR3 DNA follows: TGTGCCAGCAGTCCCCTTCATATTTCTAGCGGGGGGGCTAACATTCAGTACTTC.

The chain uses TRBV5-1 and TRBJ2-7, with D perhaps matching TRBD2 (6 bases). The germline V gene encodes CDR1 SGHRS and CDR2 YFSETQ. V lost 1 base to trimming and J lost 0 bases, with 14 bases between them. This CDR3 spans 16 amino acids. This CDR3 reads CASSLLAGLSSYEQYF. The CDR3 region has the DNA TGCGCCAGCAGCTTGCTCGCGGGGTTGAGCTCCTACGAGCAGTACTTC. Drawing the rest from reference TRBV5-1 and TRBJ2-7, the complete variable domain is KAGVTQTPRYLIKTRGQQVTLSCSPISGHRSVSWYQQTPGQGLQFLFEYFSETQRNKGNFPGRFSGRQFSNSRSEMNVSTLELGDSALYLCASSLLAGLSSYEQYFGPGTRLTVT.